This T cell receptor (beta chain) was recorded in a study of shared clonotypes between healthy human individuals. This CDR3 has 17 residues. Germline V gene sequence: CDR1 KGHSH, CDR2 LQKENI. Trimming left V 1 base short and J 5 bases short, with 17 bases between. The study enrolled healthy HIV-negative adults without recent acute infections or vaccinations as donors. Of note for this clone: Its antigen is unidentified.

Points from the study as a whole: Relative to clonotypes present in all four donors, those not shared had lower generation probabilities.

Every immunoSEQ plate was one replicate of a subset's evenly spread DNA. Profiling relied on immunoSEQ multiplex PCR, and the TCRdb table lists in-frame clones only, not all of them. The data contain about 1.5 million clones, around 98% of them singletons. Sequencing input: naive CD4+ T cells sorted from blood. As to subset: CD45RA+ positively selected. The clonotype comes from a man aged 25-45 years in good health. The chain uses TRBV18 and TRBJ2-2; a possible D gene is TRBD2 (6 bases). The CDR3 here is CASSPLSPGVKTGELFF. CDR3 DNA sequence: TGTGCCAGCTCACCACTGAGTCCGGGAGTTAAGACCGGGGAGCTGTTTTTT.